These T cell receptor beta chains were read from a single sample in a study of T cell responses to AZD1222 COVID-19 vaccine. Using immunoSEQ multiplex PCR, the repertoire was profiled, and TCRdb retains in-frame clones only, with some absent. The table records about 120,000 clones, around 90% of them present only once. Sample: peripheral blood, taken on day 0 of AZD1222 vaccination. Source of these receptors: an adult in good health. Both conserved end residues are part of each CDR3. A D gene is named only where the DNA matches it firmly. The listing skips clone size in some rows; elsewhere it reads once, few, many or a size class.

V	size	D	J	DNA	CDR3
TRBV7-9	.	.	TRBJ2-1	TGTGCCAGCAGGGGGCGGGAGACAGGTTCCTACAATGAGCAGTTCTTC	CASRGRETGSYNEQFF
TRBV30	.	.	TRBJ1-1	TGTGCCTGGAGTGAGAACAGAGGGACTGAAGCTTTCTTT	CAWSENRGTEAFF
TRBV15	.	.	TRBJ2-7	TGTGCCACCAGCAGACGAGGGGCGTACGAGCAGTACTTC	CATSRRGAYEQYF
TRBV28	once	TRBD2	TRBJ2-2	TGTGCCAGCCATTCCGGACTAGCGGGTGGGGGGAACACCGGGGAGCTGTTTTTT	CASHSGLAGGGNTGELFF
TRBV5-6	.	.	TRBJ2-7	TGTGCCAGCAGCTGGGGGGTCGAGCAGTACTTC	CASSWGVEQYF
TRBV13	.	.	TRBJ1-1	TGTGCCAGCAGCTTAGATGTAGCTTTCTTT	CASSLDVAFF
TRBV30	.	.	TRBJ1-3	TGTGCCTGGAGTGGGCCTCGAGGAAACACCATATATTTT	CAWSGPRGNTIYF
TRBV28	once	TRBD1	TRBJ1-2	TGTGCCAGCAGTCACGTGGAGGGACAGGGAAACTATGGCTACACCTTC	CASSHVEGQGNYGYTF
TRBV10-3	.	TRBD2	TRBJ2-1	TGTGCCATCAGTGAGTCAACGGGGGGGTTGTCCTACAATGAGCAGTTCTTC	CAISESTGGLSYNEQFF
TRBV14	few	.	TRBJ2-1	TGTGCCAGCAGCCAAGGCCTAGCAGGCTACAATGAGCAGTTCTTC	CASSQGLAGYNEQFF
TRBV18	few	.	TRBJ1-1	TGTGCCAGCTCACCACCAGGGAAAAGCATGAACACTGAAGCTTTCTTT	CASSPPGKSMNTEAFF
TRBV6-5	.	.	TRBJ2-7	TGTGCCAGCAGTTATAGACCGGGACCGATCTCCTACGAGCAGTACTTC	CASSYRPGPISYEQYF
TRBV11-1	.	.	TRBJ2-5	TGTGCCAGCAGCTTACCGGGGCAAGAGACCCAGTACTTC	CASSLPGQETQYF
TRBV7-9	.	TRBD2	TRBJ2-7	TGTGCCAGCAGCTTCGGGTTAACTAGCGGCTACGAGCAGTACTTC	CASSFGLTSGYEQYF
TRBV11-2	.	.	TRBJ1-6	TGTGCCAGCAGCTTAGATCGTGGGTGGTCCCTCCACTTT	CASSLDRGWSLHF
TRBV12-3/TRBV12-4	.	.	TRBJ2-4	TGTGCCAGCAGTTTTATCAAAAACATTCAGTACTTC	CASSFIKNIQYF
TRBV2	.	.	TRBJ1-1	TGTGCCAGCGTTTTAGAAAGGGGGGGAATGAACACTGAAGCTTTCTTT	CASVLERGGMNTEAFF
TRBV5-5	.	.	TRBJ1-5	TGTGCCAGCAGCTTGGGGCCAAACAGGGCGCAGCCCCAGCATTTT	CASSLGPNRAQPQHF
TRBV5-1	.	TRBD1	TRBJ1-6	TGCGCCAGCAGCGACGGACAGGGGAATTCACCCCTCCACTTT	CASSDGQGNSPLHF
TRBV27	.	.	TRBJ1-2	TGTGCCAGCACCCCGGGAGGACCCCATGGCTATGGCTACACCTTC	CASTPGGPHGYGYTF
TRBV11-3	.	.	TRBJ1-6	TGTGCCAGCAGCTTCGGCAATAATTCACCCCTCCACTTT	CASSFGNNSPLHF
TRBV5-1	.	TRBD1	TRBJ1-1	TGCGCCAGCACCCAACAGGGGCCCGAGAACACTGAAGCTTTCTTT	CASTQQGPENTEAFF
TRBV19	.	.	TRBJ1-1	TGTGCCAGTAAGCAGGGGAACACTGAAGCTTTCTTT	CASKQGNTEAFF
TRBV5-5	.	TRBD1	TRBJ2-7	TGTGCCAGCAGCGGGGGACAGGGTTCTCTAGGGCAGTACTTC	CASSGGQGSLGQYF
TRBV19	.	TRBD2	TRBJ2-7	TGTGCCAGTAGTATCGCGGGACTAGCCTACGAGCAGTACTTC	CASSIAGLAYEQYF